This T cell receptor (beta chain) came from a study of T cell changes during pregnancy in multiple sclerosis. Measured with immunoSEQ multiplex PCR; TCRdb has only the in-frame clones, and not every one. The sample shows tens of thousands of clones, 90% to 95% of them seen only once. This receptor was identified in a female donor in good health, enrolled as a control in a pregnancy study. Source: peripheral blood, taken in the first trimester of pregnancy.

In DNA, the CDR3 is TGTGCCAGCAGCTTATACCGCCCGTCCCGGGACAGGGAGGTCAACGAGCAGTACTTC. It specifies CASSLYRPSRDREVNEQYF. The chain carries TRBV7-9 and TRBJ2-7; 9 bases fit TRBD1. The V and J ends lost 2 bases and 5 bases, in that order; junction bases with no gene match: 19. This CDR3 comprises 19 residues. In germline, CDR1 is SEHNR, CDR2 FQNEAQ (reference sequence).